The clone carrying this T cell receptor (beta chain) was counted only a few times. No antigen is known for it. Time point described: persistent/refractory GD, antithyroid drugs over 5 years with positive TRAb. RNA from PBMCs was the source of the TCR library. It was by American Thyroid Association guidelines that Graves' disease was diagnosed. In building TCR beta libraries, iRepertoire HTBI primers were used together with Arm-PCR of CDR3 regions. TCRdb processed the multiplex PCR reads anew with MiXCR; each CDR3 protein has one entry. The repertoire holds approximately 290,000 distinct CDR3 sequences, roughly a fifth seen once, with 45% to 70% in the top ten. These data originate in a study of regulatory T cells in long-lasting Graves disease. Turning to the study itself: Persistent Graves' disease meant over 5 years of antithyroid drugs with positive TSH receptor antibodies.

After removal of 6 bases from V and 4 bases from J, the junction contained 12 bases not matched to a gene. The V gene's germline CDR1 is SGHTA and CDR2 FQGNSA. The CDR3 has 17 residues. Findings and limits, study-wide: The study found TRBV28, TRBJ1-2 and TRBJ2-5 favored in persistent disease.

The sequencing used peripheral blood mononuclear cells (PBMCs), collected when the disease was refractory, from a patient treated with antithyroid drugs. This chain connects TRBV7-2 to TRBJ1-3, with 10 positions matching TRBD1. The TCR comes from a female donor with Graves disease. CDR3 in amino acids: CASSYLGQGRSGNTIYF. The CDR3 DNA reads as TGTGCCAGCAGTTATTTGGGACAGGGGCGTTCGGGAAACACCATATATTTT.